The 11 T cell receptor beta chains in this list originate from one sample, sequenced in a study of cytomegalovirus exposure and HLA in healthy donors. The PCR made use of 60 Vbeta and 13 Jbeta primers. Sequencing was performed with immunoSEQ multiplex PCR; in TCRdb, only in-frame clones are kept and a portion is missing. This table holds roughly 130,000 clones, around 83% found once. The sample taken for sequencing was PBMCs. These receptors came from a girl aged 2 to 9 in good health and CMV-seronegative.

This clone appeared once. The J gene is TRBJ2-7, the V gene TRBV6-6; no definite D call. The ends were cut back, 2 bases at V and 4 bases at J, with 3 bases in the middle. CDR1 is MNHNY, CDR2 SVGAGI, per germline (reference sequence). The CDR3 has 11 residues. The CDR3 reads CASSYRYEQYF. The CDR3 DNA sequence: TGTGCCAGCAGTTACCGGTACGAGCAGTACTTC.

The genes are TRBV28 and TRBJ2-7, with a tentative D call TRBD1 (5 bases). V was clipped by 2 bases and J by 0 bases, with 11 bases between them. Germline CDR1 MDHEN, CDR2 SYDVKM. This CDR3 has 15 amino acids. As DNA, the CDR3 is TGTGCCAGCAGTTTAGGAGACAGCAGCTCCTACGAGCAGTACTTC. It is translated as CASSLGDSSSYEQYF.

This clone was counted a few times. CDR3 loop: CASLGDEQYF. The CDR3 DNA reads as TGTGCCAGCCTAGGAGACGAGCAGTACTTC. This chain uses TRBV6-1 with TRBJ2-7; D not certain. V lost 8 bases to trimming and J lost 5 bases, with 7 bases between them. The CDR3 has 10 residues. The germline gives CDR1 MNHNS, CDR2 SASEGT.

V is TRBV20-1 and J is TRBJ2-7; 8 bases are a match to TRBD2. This CDR3 region has 11 residues. Germline CDR1 and CDR2: DFQATT and SNEGSKA (reference sequence). After removal of 6 bases from V and 3 bases from J, the junction contained 1 base not matched to a gene. In nucleotides, the CDR3 is TGCAGTGCGGGGACTAGCTACGAGCAGTACTTC. Encoded protein: CSAGTSYEQYF.

V and J are TRBV7-3 and TRBJ2-2; 10 positions match TRBD2. Germline lookup yields CDR1 SGHTA and CDR2 FQGTGA. CDR3 length equals 15 residues. Losses at the gene ends were 3 bases for V and 8 bases for J; bases not matched to a gene: 6. In DNA form, the CDR3 reads TGTGCCAGCAGCTTGAGCGGGAGGGCTGATGGGGAGCTGTTTTTT. It specifies CASSLSGRADGELFF.

This chain's CDR3 is CASSNRGPNTGELFF. The DNA of the CDR3 is TGTGCCAGCAGCAACAGGGGGCCGAACACCGGGGAGCTGTTTTTT. The rearrangement links TRBV11-2 to TRBJ2-2; 9 bases map to TRBD1. Per germline, CDR1 SGHAT and CDR2 FQNNGV. The CDR3 covers 15 residues. Trimming cost V 5 bases and J 0 bases; bases outside gene matches: 1.

The V and J genes are TRBV4-1 and TRBJ2-4; 9 nucleotides align to TRBD2. There are 13 residues in the CDR3. J was trimmed by 13 bases and V by 1 base; bases with no gene match: 5. The V gene's germline CDR1 is MGHRA and CDR2 YSYEKL. Written as DNA, the CDR3 is TGCGCCAGCAGCCAAGGACTGGCGGGGGGGCAGTACTTC. Translation gives CASSQGLAGGQYF.

The rearrangement joins TRBV5-8 to TRBJ1-1; weak D call: TRBD1 (6 bases). The V gene's germline CDR1 is SGHTS and CDR2 YDEGEE. Trimming left V 5 bases short and J 4 bases short, with 15 bases between. This CDR3 contains 14 residues. This CDR3 is CASSYRAVGTEAFF. The DNA for the CDR3 is TGTGCCAGCAGTTACAGGGCCGTAGGCACTGAAGCTTTCTTT.

This clone was counted between two and nine times. The J gene is TRBJ2-6, the V gene TRBV6-9; D may be TRBD2 (6 bases). The V gene's germline CDR1 is MNHGY and CDR2 SVAAGI. With 2 bases removed from V and 0 bases from J, the gap between germline ends came to 20 bases. This CDR3 region has 20 residues. This CDR3 is CASSYPREGDLNSGANVLTF. CDR3 in DNA: TGTGCCAGCAGTTATCCCCGTGAAGGGGACTTAAACTCTGGGGCCAACGTCCTGACTTTC.

The chain recombines TRBV7-9 with TRBJ2-1; D not resolved. The germline V and J ends were trimmed by 1 base and 9 bases, with 19 bases remaining between them. Germline V lookup: CDR1 SEHNR, CDR2 FQNEAQ (reference sequence). The CDR3 sequence is 16 residues long. The DNA for the CDR3 is TGTGCCAGCAGCTTAGAACTCGTTGTCGGAGACGGTGAGCAGTTCTTC. It encodes CASSLELVVGDGEQFF.

CDR3 sequence reads: CASFKQGGSGGYTF. Written as DNA, the CDR3 is TGTGCCAGCTTCAAACAGGGTGGAAGTGGTGGCTACACCTTC. This rearrangement joins TRBV13 to TRBJ1-2; possible D gene TRBD1, 6 bases. The CDR3 runs 14 residues. With 8 bases removed from V and 7 bases from J, the gap between germline ends came to 20 bases. From germline, CDR1 is PRHDT and CDR2 FYEKMQ (reference sequence).